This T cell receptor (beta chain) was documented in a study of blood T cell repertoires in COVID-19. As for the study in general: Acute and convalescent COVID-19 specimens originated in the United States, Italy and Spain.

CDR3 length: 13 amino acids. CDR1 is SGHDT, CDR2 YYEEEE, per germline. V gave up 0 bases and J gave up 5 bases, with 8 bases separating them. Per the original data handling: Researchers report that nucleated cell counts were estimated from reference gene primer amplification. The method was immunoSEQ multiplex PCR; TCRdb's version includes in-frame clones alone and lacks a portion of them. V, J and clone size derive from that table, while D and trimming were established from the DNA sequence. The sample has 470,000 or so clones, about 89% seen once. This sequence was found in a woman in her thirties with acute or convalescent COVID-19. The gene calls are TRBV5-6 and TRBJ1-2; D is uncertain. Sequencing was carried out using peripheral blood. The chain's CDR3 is CASSLGGQYGYTF. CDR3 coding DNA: TGTGCCAGCAGCTTGGGTGGGCAGTATGGCTACACCTTC.